The rows below give T cell receptor beta chains drawn from one sample of a study of blood T cells in healthy people across ages. Each CDR3 protein is one row after TCRdb ran MiXCR on the 5' RACE reads. The table records some 750,000 distinct CDR3 sequences, 22% of them present only once. The sequencing sample was made of blood. The receptors here all came from a man aged 65 to 85 in good health. The CDR3 runs from the conserved cysteine through the conserved F or W. A D gene is named only where the DNA matches it firmly. Expanded clones are given a class, and other clones once, few, many or no size at all.

d_call	v_call	clone_size	j_call	cdr3_aa	cdr3_nt
.	TRBV12-3/TRBV12-4	once	TRBJ2-5	CASSIMGTQYF	TGTGCCAGCAGTATTATGGGGACCCAGTACTTC
TRBD1	TRBV24-1	few	TRBJ2-5	CATSDRDRLKETQYF	TGTGCCACCAGTGACCGGGACAGGCTTAAAGAGACCCAGTACTTC
TRBD1	TRBV4-3	.	TRBJ1-2	CASSQAPGQGGYGYTF	TGCGCCAGCAGCCAGGCCCCGGGACAGGGAGGCTATGGCTACACCTTC
TRBD2	TRBV24-1	.	TRBJ2-3	CATSGSSGSGTDTQYF	TGTGCCACCAGTGGGAGCAGCGGGAGTGGCACAGATACGCAGTATTTT
.	TRBV24-1	.	TRBJ2-1	CATGSSRQQFF	TGTGCCACCGGCTCTAGCCGACAGCAGTTCTTC
.	TRBV12-5	.	TRBJ2-1	CASGFLGYEQFF	TGTGCTAGTGGTTTCTTAGGATATGAGCAGTTCTTC
.	TRBV6-2/TRBV6-3	.	TRBJ2-6	CASSYSRSSGANVLTF	TGTGCCAGCAGTTACTCGAGGAGCTCTGGGGCCAACGTCCTGACTTTC
.	TRBV5-1	many	TRBJ1-4	CASSLPQGTNEKLFF	TGCGCCAGCAGCTTGCCCCAGGGTACTAATGAAAAACTGTTTTTT
.	TRBV6-1	few	TRBJ1-4	CASSARWKNEKLFF	TGTGCCAGCAGTGCCCGGTGGAAGAATGAAAAACTGTTTTTT
.	TRBV29-1	.	TRBJ1-1	CSVSLNTEAFF	TGCAGCGTTAGTCTGAACACTGAAGCTTTCTTT
.	TRBV5-1	few	TRBJ2-2	CASRGGSDTGELFF	TGCGCCAGCCGGGGCGGGTCGGACACCGGGGAGCTGTTTTTT
TRBD2	TRBV12-3/TRBV12-4	few	TRBJ2-1	CASSFTSGGNNEQFF	TGTGCCAGCAGTTTCACTAGCGGGGGGAACAATGAGCAGTTCTTC
TRBD1	TRBV5-5	.	TRBJ2-5	CASSGVTGAETQYF	TGTGCCAGCAGCGGGGTTACAGGGGCCGAGACCCAGTACTTC